The rows below give T cell receptor beta chains drawn from one sample of a study of T-cell memory formation after mild COVID-19. TCRdb ran MiXCR on the 5' RACE reads and lists one entry per CDR3 protein. Of roughly 300,000 distinct CDR3 sequences in the sample, about 16% are singletons; the top ten hold more than 20%. Sequenced: PBMCs or a T cell subset sorted from them (not recorded which). Receptors were obtained from a man younger than 35 who had mild COVID-19 (a few samples of this study predate the infection). Cell type and time point are not known. Each CDR3 is given with its conserved first and last residue. A D gene is named only where the DNA matches it firmly. Clone size is given for some rows only: seen once, a few or many times, or a class if the clone is expanded.

j_gene | d_gene | abundance | v_gene | CDR3nt | CDR3aa
TRBJ2-7 | - | - | TRBV5-1 | TGCGCCAGCAGCTTGTGGACCGTGACCTACGAGCAGTACTTC | CASSLWTVTYEQYF
TRBJ2-5 | - | few | TRBV6-2/TRBV6-3 | TGTGCCGCCAGCAGTTACTCCTCAGAGACCCAGTACTTC | CAASSYSSETQYF
TRBJ1-2 | - | - | TRBV20-1 | TGCAGTGCTAGAATCCCACGGGACCGCTATGGCTACACCTTC | CSARIPRDRYGYTF
TRBJ2-1 | - | many | TRBV30 | TGTGCCTGGCGGTGGGGGGGCCGAAATGAGCAGTTCTTC | CAWRWGGRNEQFF
TRBJ2-2 | - | few | TRBV5-1 | TGCGCCAGCAGCTTGGATGCTTTTGGCCTAAACACCGGGGAGCTGTTTTTT | CASSLDAFGLNTGELFF
TRBJ1-1 | - | many | TRBV2 | TGTGCCAGCAGCAGGGACATCATGAACACTGAAGCTTTCTTT | CASSRDIMNTEAFF
TRBJ2-7 | - | - | TRBV7-6 | TGTGCCAGCAGCTCGGGACGGAACTACGAGCAGTACTTC | CASSSGRNYEQYF
TRBJ1-1 | - | - | TRBV11-2 | TGTGCCAGCAGCTTTGTGTGGACTGAAGCTTTCTTT | CASSFVWTEAFF
TRBJ2-5 | TRBD1 | many | TRBV6-6 | TGTGCCAGCAAGGGGACAGGGGGCTTGGAGACCCAGTACTTC | CASKGTGGLETQYF
TRBJ2-5 | TRBD2 | - | TRBV20-1 | TGCAGTGCCACCGGGACTAGTCCCCGGGAGACCCAGTACTTC | CSATGTSPRETQYF
TRBJ2-2 | - | - | TRBV4-3 | TGCGCCAGCAGCCAAGATGAGAGCCTTCCGGGAGATGGGGAGCTGTTTTTT | CASSQDESLPGDGELFF
TRBJ1-5 | - | - | TRBV12-3/TRBV12-4 | TGTGCCAGCAGTCCCACGACATTCAGACAGCCCCAGCATTTT | CASSPTTFRQPQHF
TRBJ1-1 | - | - | TRBV5-1 | TGCGCCAGCAGCCCGGAGGGCACACTGACGAACACTGAAGCTTTCTTT | CASSPEGTLTNTEAFF
TRBJ2-4 | - | few | TRBV10-3 | TGTGCCATCAGTGCCAGCCCCGAAAACATTCAGTACTTC | CAISASPENIQYF
TRBJ1-1 | - | few | TRBV7-3 | TGTGCCAGCAAACTATATTCAGCGAACACTGAAGCTTTCTTT | CASKLYSANTEAFF
TRBJ1-1 | - | few | TRBV21-1 | TGTGCCAGCAGAAAAAGGACTCCCACGGACTCTGAAGCTTTCTTT | CASRKRTPTDSEAFF
TRBJ2-7 | - | many | TRBV6-1 | TGTGCCAGCAGTCCGCTTGGCAGCTACGAGCAGTACTTC | CASSPLGSYEQYF
TRBJ1-1 | - | - | TRBV15 | TGTGCCACCAGCAGAGGGGCAGGAGTGATCACTGAAGCTTTCTTT | CATSRGAGVITEAFF
TRBJ1-1 | TRBD1 | - | TRBV4-1 | TGCGCCAGCAGCCAACAGGGACAGGGGGCGCGCGGTGAAGCTTTCTTT | CASSQQGQGARGEAFF
TRBJ2-5 | - | - | TRBV27 | TGTGCCAGCAGCACGGGGGGCCGGCAGAAGACCCAGTACTTC | CASSTGGRQKTQYF
TRBJ1-2 | - | - | TRBV7-8 | TGTGCCAGCAGCTCCCAACGGGTGGAAGGCTACACCTTC | CASSSQRVEGYTF
TRBJ1-2 | TRBD1 | few | TRBV7-2 | TGTGCCAGCAGCCGTGGACAGGGGGCGCGCGGCTACACCTTC | CASSRGQGARGYTF
TRBJ2-3 | - | - | TRBV4-1 | TGCGCCAGCAGCCAAGAAACAGCTCCTAGCACAGATACGCAGTATTTT | CASSQETAPSTDTQYF
TRBJ1-2 | - | few | TRBV7-9 | TGTGCCAGCAGCTCACCTATGACAGTTTCTAACTATGGCTACACCTTC | CASSSPMTVSNYGYTF
TRBJ2-1 | TRBD2 | few | TRBV11-2 | TGTGCCAGCAGCCCGGGACTAGCGGGGGGGCTCGACAATGAGCAGTTCTTC | CASSPGLAGGLDNEQFF
TRBJ2-2 | - | - | TRBV7-2 | TGTGACAGCAGCCTCGCCAGACAGGACGCCCGGTTTCGGGGGGAGCTGTTTTTT | CDSSLARQDARFRGELFF
TRBJ1-1 | - | few | TRBV4-3 | TGCGCCAGCAGCCAAGCCCCCACCGGGGGGAACACTGAAGCTTTCTTT | CASSQAPTGGNTEAFF
TRBJ2-1 | - | - | TRBV29-1 | TGCAGCGGGAGGACAGCCCCCTACAATGAGCAGTTCTTC | CSGRTAPYNEQFF
TRBJ1-6 | - | - | TRBV5-1 | TGCGCCAGCAGCCCCGATGCGGTTTCACCCCTCCACTTT | CASSPDAVSPLHF
TRBJ1-2 | - | - | TRBV6-2/TRBV6-3 | TGTGCCACCAGCCCTTTCTATGGCTACACCTTC | CATSPFYGYTF
TRBJ2-7 | - | - | TRBV2 | TGTGCCAGCGCGGGACTCCGGCGCGGCGAGCAGTACTTC | CASAGLRRGEQYF
TRBJ1-1 | - | - | TRBV19 | TGTGCCAGTAGTGCCGTAAGGAGTTCTGAAGCTTTCTTT | CASSAVRSSEAFF
TRBJ1-4 | TRBD1 | few | TRBV24-1 | TGTGCCACCAGTGAGGCCGGAGTCGGGACAGGGAATGAAAAACTGTTTTTT | CATSEAGVGTGNEKLFF
TRBJ2-3 | - | - | TRBV6-5 | TGTGCCAGCAGTTACTCTCGCCTAGCAGGCGATACGCAGTATTTT | CASSYSRLAGDTQYF
TRBJ2-1 | TRBD1 | - | TRBV10-1 | TGCGCCAGCACCCCGGGACAGGGAGGTTTCGATGAGCAGTTCTTC | CASTPGQGGFDEQFF
TRBJ2-5 | TRBD2 | many | TRBV20-1 | TGCAGCACCCGGAGAGCGGGGGTCCAAGAGACCCAGTACTTC | CSTRRAGVQETQYF
TRBJ2-6 | - | - | TRBV3-1 | TGTGCCAGCAGCCAAGCCGGGACCTACCAGGCTGGGGCCAACGTCCTGACTTTC | CASSQAGTYQAGANVLTF
TRBJ2-7 | - | - | TRBV12-3/TRBV12-4 | TGTGCCAGCAGTTTATGGGGGGACCCCTACGAGCAGTACTTC | CASSLWGDPYEQYF
TRBJ1-5 | - | - | TRBV5-6 | TGTGCCAGCAGCTACGGGACCGGCGGGAGGCCCCAGCATTTT | CASSYGTGGRPQHF
TRBJ1-5 | TRBD1 | - | TRBV6-2/TRBV6-3 | TGTGCCAGCAGCAGAGCGGGGACAGGGGAAGCGCCCCAGCATTTT | CASSRAGTGEAPQHF
TRBJ1-1 | TRBD1 | - | TRBV6-5 | TGTGCCAGCAGTATTGGACAGGGGGCGAACACTGAAGCTTTCTTT | CASSIGQGANTEAFF
TRBJ2-5 | TRBD2 | - | TRBV11-2 | TGTGCCAGCAGCGACGCGGTAGCGGGTCGCGGTATGGTCGAGACCCAGTACTTC | CASSDAVAGRGMVETQYF
TRBJ2-1 | - | few | TRBV7-8 | TGTGCCAGCAGTTATGTCGAGGTTGGCAATGAGCAGTTCTTC | CASSYVEVGNEQFF
TRBJ2-1 | - | many | TRBV4-2 | TGTGCCAGCAGCCAAGAGGGATCTACCTCCTACAATGAGCAGTTCTTC | CASSQEGSTSYNEQFF
TRBJ1-5 | - | few | TRBV5-6 | TGTGCCAGCAGCCGACGTTCGCAGGGGTTCAATCAGCCCCAGCATTTT | CASSRRSQGFNQPQHF
TRBJ1-3 | - | - | TRBV2 | TGTGCCAGCAGTGAATCGGGGGGCATCGGAAACACCATATATTTT | CASSESGGIGNTIYF
TRBJ1-2 | - | few | TRBV5-1 | TGCGCCAGCAGCTTGCCCCGATCGGAAGGCTACACCTTC | CASSLPRSEGYTF
TRBJ2-1 | - | few | TRBV7-2 | TGTGCCAGCAGCCACGACTATAACGAGCAGTTCTTC | CASSHDYNEQFF
TRBJ1-1 | - | few | TRBV20-1 | TGCAGCGCCAGGGTACCGAACACTGAAGCTTTCTTT | CSARVPNTEAFF